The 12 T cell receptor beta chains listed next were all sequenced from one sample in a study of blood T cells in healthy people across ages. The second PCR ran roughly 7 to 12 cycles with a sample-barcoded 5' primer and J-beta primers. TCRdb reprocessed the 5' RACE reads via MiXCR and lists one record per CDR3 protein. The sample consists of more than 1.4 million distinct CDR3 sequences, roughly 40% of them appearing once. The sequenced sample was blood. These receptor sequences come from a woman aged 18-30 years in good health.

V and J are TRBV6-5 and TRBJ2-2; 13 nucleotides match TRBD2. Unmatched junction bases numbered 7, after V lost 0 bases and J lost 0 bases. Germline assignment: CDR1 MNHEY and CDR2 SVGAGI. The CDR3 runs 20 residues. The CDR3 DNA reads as TGTGCCAGCAGTTACTCGAGTGGGACTAGCGGGAAAACGAACACCGGGGAGCTGTTTTTT. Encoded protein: CASSYSSGTSGKTNTGELFF.

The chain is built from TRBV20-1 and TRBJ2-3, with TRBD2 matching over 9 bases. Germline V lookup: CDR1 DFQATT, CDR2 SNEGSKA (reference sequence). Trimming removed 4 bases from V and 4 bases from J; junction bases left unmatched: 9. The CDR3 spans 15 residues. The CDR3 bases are TGCAGTGCTATAGAGGCTAGCGGGGCGGCAGATACGCAGTATTTT. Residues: CSAIEASGAADTQYF.

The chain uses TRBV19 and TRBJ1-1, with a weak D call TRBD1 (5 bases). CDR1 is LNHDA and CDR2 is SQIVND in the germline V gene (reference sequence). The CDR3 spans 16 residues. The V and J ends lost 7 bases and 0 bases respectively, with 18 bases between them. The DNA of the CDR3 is TGTGCCAGTATTAAATACCCGGGACGGATGAACACTGAAGCTTTCTTT. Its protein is CASIKYPGRMNTEAFF.

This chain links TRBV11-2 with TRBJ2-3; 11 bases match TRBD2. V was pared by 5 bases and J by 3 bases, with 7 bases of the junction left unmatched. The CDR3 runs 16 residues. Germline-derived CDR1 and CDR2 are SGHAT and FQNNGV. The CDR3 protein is CASSATSGITTDTQYF. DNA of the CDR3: TGTGCCAGCAGCGCGACTAGCGGGATAACGACAGATACGCAGTATTTT. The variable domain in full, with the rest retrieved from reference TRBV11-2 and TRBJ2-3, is EAGVAQSPRYKIIEKRQSVAFWCNPISGHATLYWYQQILGQGPKLLIQFQNNGVVDDSQLPKDRFSAERLKGVDSTLKIQPAKLEDSAVYLCASSATSGITTDTQYFGPGTRLTVL.

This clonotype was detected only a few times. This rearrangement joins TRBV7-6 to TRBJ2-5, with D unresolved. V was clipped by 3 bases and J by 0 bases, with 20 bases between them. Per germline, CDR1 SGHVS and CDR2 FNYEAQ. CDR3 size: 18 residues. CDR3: CASSLISTLSGYQETQYF. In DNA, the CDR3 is TGTGCCAGCAGCTTGATTTCGACACTTAGTGGGTACCAAGAGACCCAGTACTTC.

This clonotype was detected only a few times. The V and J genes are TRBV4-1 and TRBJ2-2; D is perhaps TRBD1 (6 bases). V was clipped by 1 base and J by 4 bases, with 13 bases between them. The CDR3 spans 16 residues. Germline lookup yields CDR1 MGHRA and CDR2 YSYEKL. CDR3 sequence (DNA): TGCGCCAGCAGCCAAGCCCCGGACAGTTCCACCGGGGAGCTGTTTTTT. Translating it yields CASSQAPDSSTGELFF.

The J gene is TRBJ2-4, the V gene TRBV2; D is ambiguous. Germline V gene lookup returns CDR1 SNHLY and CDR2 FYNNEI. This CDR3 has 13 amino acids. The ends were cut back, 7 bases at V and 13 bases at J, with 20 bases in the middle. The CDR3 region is CASILQPYNEQYF. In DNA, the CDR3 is TGTGCCAGCATCTTGCAACCCTACAATGAGCAGTACTTC.

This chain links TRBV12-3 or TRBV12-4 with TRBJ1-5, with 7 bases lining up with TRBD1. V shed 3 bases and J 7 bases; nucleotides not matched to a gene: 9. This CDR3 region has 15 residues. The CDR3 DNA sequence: TGTGCCAGCAGTTTCCTCGGACAGGCAAACCAGCCCCAGCATTTT. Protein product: CASSFLGQANQPQHF.

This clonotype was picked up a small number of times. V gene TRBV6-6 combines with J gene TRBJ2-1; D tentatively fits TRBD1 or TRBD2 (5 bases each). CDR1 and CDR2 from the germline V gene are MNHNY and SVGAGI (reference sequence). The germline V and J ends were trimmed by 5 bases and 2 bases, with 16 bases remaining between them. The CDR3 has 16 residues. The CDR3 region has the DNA TGTGCCAGCAGTCACCCGGGGCTTGCCCCCTACAATGAGCAGTTCTTC. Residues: CASSHPGLAPYNEQFF.

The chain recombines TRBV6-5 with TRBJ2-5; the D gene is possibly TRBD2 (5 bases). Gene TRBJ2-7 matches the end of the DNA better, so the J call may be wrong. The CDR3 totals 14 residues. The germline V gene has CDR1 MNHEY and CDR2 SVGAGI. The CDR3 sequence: CASSYREGGYEQYF. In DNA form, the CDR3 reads TGTGCCAGCAGTTACCGAGAGGGTGGGTACGAGCAGTACTTC.

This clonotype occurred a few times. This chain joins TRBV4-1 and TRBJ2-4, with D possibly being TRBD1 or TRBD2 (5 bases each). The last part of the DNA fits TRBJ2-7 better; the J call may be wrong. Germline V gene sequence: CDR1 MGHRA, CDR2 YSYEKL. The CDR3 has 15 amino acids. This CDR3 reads CASSQDPGTRNEQYF. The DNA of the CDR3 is TGCGCCAGCAGCCAAGACCCCGGGACGAGGAACGAGCAGTACTTC.

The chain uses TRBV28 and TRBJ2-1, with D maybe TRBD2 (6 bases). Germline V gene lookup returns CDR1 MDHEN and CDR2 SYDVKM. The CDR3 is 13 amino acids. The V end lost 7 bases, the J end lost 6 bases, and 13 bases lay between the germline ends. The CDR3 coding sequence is TGTGCCAGCACCCCTAGCGCCTGCAATGAGCAGTTCTTC. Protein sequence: CASTPSACNEQFF.